This T cell receptor (beta chain) was obtained from a study of T cell responses to AZD1222 COVID-19 vaccine. Profiling relied on immunoSEQ multiplex PCR, and the TCRdb table lists in-frame clones only, not all of them. The table has 150,000 to 200,000 clones, roughly 89% seen once. This CDR3 comprises 16 residues. Trimming took 3 bases from V and 6 from J; bases not matched to a gene: 11. The study's findings and limits: Mapped onto spike, vaccine-associated CD4 TCRs spanned it and were dominant at 160-218 and 743-854. Spike-specific TCRs gained breadth and depth after people received two AZD1222 doses. Clonal diversity was possibly underestimated; the donors were predominantly white British and more often female.

Turning to this clone: What it binds is unknown.

This chain joins TRBV23-1 and TRBJ1-3; 7 nucleotides match TRBD1. TRBV23-1 carries the ORF label, with uncertain function. The source material was peripheral blood, sampled 28 days after the second AZD1222 dose. The source of this sequence is an adult who received the AZD1222 COVID-19 vaccine. CDR3 nucleotides: TGCGCCAGCAGTCATTACTGCGACAGGGCGGAAAACACCATATATTTT. Translated: CASSHYCDRAENTIYF.